This T cell receptor (beta chain) was sequenced for a study of cytomegalovirus exposure and HLA in healthy donors. CDR1 is KGHSH and CDR2 is LQKENI in the germline V gene. V shed 8 bases, J shed 0 bases, and the junction held 13 bases outside the gene matches. CDR3 length equals 17 residues. The primer mix had 60 Vbeta and 13 Jbeta primers. The data were produced by immunoSEQ multiplex PCR, yet TCRdb's version contains in-frame clones alone and is incomplete. The sample includes about 180,000 clones, under 85% of them seen just once. Notes on the study in general: Trimming of TCR beta V- and J-genes showed a link, identified in a later analysis, to a missense DCLRE1C variant. Overall, around 160 TCR beta chains were annotated as cytomegalovirus-associated.

The table lists this clone with a few counts. Its antigen is not known. Sequenced sample: PBMCs. The sequence derives from a male donor in good health and CMV-seronegative. The chain uses TRBV18 and TRBJ1-1; 9 nucleotides line up with TRBD1. The CDR3 loop is CASTRASGQGVNTEAFF. The CDR3, as DNA: TGTGCCAGCACCCGAGCTTCGGGACAGGGAGTGAACACTGAAGCTTTCTTT.